The 16 T cell receptor beta chains below were found in one sample sequenced in a study of T cell responses to AZD1222 COVID-19 vaccine. Measured with immunoSEQ multiplex PCR; TCRdb has only the in-frame clones, and not every one. The repertoire holds over 130,000 clones, with 85% to 95% as singletons. The sequencing here drew on peripheral blood, taken on day 0 of AZD1222 vaccination. These receptors all stem from an adult in good health.

The V and J genes are TRBV6-2 or TRBV6-3 and TRBJ2-3; 9 bases line up with TRBD1. This CDR3 spans 15 amino acids. The V gene's germline CDR1 is MNHEY and CDR2 SVGEGT. J gave up 4 bases and V 2 bases, and 4 bases lay outside the gene matches. The CDR3 region has the DNA TGTGCCAGCAGTTACCGGGACAGGGTAGCAGATACGCAGTATTTT. Amino acid sequence: CASSYRDRVADTQYF.

The chain combines TRBV4-2 with TRBJ1-1; 8 bases agree with TRBD1. V trimming: 0 bases; J trimming: 4 bases; junction bases outside the gene matches: 7. Germline V CDR1 and CDR2: LGHNA, YNFKEQ. CDR3 size: 16 residues. In nucleotides, the CDR3 is TGTGCCAGCAGCCAAGAACCGGACAGGGCCCGCACTGAAGCTTTCTTT. This translates into CASSQEPDRARTEAFF.

This sequence joins TRBV3-1 (or the pseudogene TRBV3-2) and TRBJ1-6, with 8 bases fitting TRBD1. V shed 1 base, J shed 8 bases, and the junction held 4 bases outside the gene matches. The germline V gene encodes CDR1 LGHDT and CDR2 YNNKEL (reference sequence). This CDR3 has 15 residues. The CDR3 reads CASSQGTGTYSPLHF. DNA of the CDR3: TGTGCCAGCAGCCAAGGGACAGGGACCTATTCACCCCTCCACTTT.

This chain links TRBV4-2 with TRBJ2-1; 12 positions agree with TRBD2. CDR3 length: 16 residues. J gave up 6 bases and V 4 bases, and 7 bases lay outside the gene matches. Germline V gene sequence: CDR1 LGHNA, CDR2 YNFKEQ. The CDR3 here is CASSRPLAGGLNEQFF. Here the CDR3 DNA reads TGTGCCAGCAGCCGACCCCTAGCGGGAGGGCTCAATGAGCAGTTCTTC.

This clone was seen just once. V gene TRBV5-8 combines with J gene TRBJ1-1; D possibly corresponds to TRBD1 (5 bases). CDR3 size: 15 residues. Germline CDR1 SGHTS, CDR2 YDEGEE. V was clipped by 4 bases and J by 4 bases, with 17 bases between them. DNA for the CDR3: TGTGCCAGCAGCCAACAGGTCAGGAGCGTCACTGAAGCTTTCTTT. Its translation: CASSQQVRSVTEAFF.

The rearrangement uses TRBV12-3 or TRBV12-4 and TRBJ2-7; 7 nucleotides agree with TRBD1. The CDR3 is 13 residues long. Trimming at V came to 5 bases and at J to 3 bases, leaving 4 bases not matched to a gene. CDR3 protein: CASSPDRVYEQYF. In DNA, the CDR3 is TGTGCCAGCAGTCCCGACAGGGTCTACGAGCAGTACTTC.

J is TRBJ1-2 and V is TRBV7-9, with D tentatively TRBD1 (6 bases). Deletions cut 2 bases from V and 5 bases from J, with 12 bases between. The CDR3 runs 14 residues. From germline, CDR1 is SEHNR and CDR2 FQNEAQ (reference sequence). CDR3 residues: CASSLIGGQYGYTF. DNA of the CDR3: TGTGCCAGCAGCTTAATTGGGGGGCAGTATGGCTACACCTTC.

Here the CDR3 DNA reads TGCGCCAGCAGCCAAGACATAATAACAATTCCCTCCTACGAGCAGTACTTC. Residues: CASSQDIITIPSYEQYF. The rearrangement joins TRBV4-3 to TRBJ2-7; D is unclear. Germline V gives CDR1 LGHNA, CDR2 YSLEER. The CDR3 length is 17 residues. With 0 bases removed from V and 0 bases from J, the gap between germline ends came to 15 bases.

The CDR3: CASSYAGLSPLHF. Written as DNA, the CDR3 is TGTGCCAGCAGTTACGCGGGTCTGTCACCCCTCCACTTT. V and J are TRBV6-2 or TRBV6-3 and TRBJ1-6; D gene ambiguous. CDR1 MNHEY and CDR2 SVGEGT come from the germline V gene. The CDR3 covers 13 residues. Trimming pared 2 bases from V and 10 bases from J, leaving 9 bases between.

This rearrangement joins TRBV7-9 to TRBJ2-3; D perhaps matches TRBD1 (5 bases). Germline assignment: CDR1 SEHNR and CDR2 FQNEAQ (reference sequence). The CDR3 spans 16 residues. V lost 5 bases and J 10 bases, leaving 25 bases between the germline ends. CDR3 amino acids: CASSPYSGPALYSQYF. DNA for the CDR3: TGTGCCAGCAGCCCATACTCAGGGCCGGCCCTTTATTCGCAGTATTTT.

This rearrangement joins TRBV14 to TRBJ2-1; D not certain. The CDR3 is 11 amino acids. The germline V gene has CDR1 SGHDN and CDR2 FVKESK. The germline V and J ends were trimmed by 2 bases and 4 bases, with 0 bases remaining between them. CDR3 protein: CASSQYNEQFF. The CDR3 coding sequence is TGTGCCAGCAGCCAATACAATGAGCAGTTCTTC.

On this clone: The sample carries other DNA sequences with the same CDR3. This chain uses TRBV7-8 with TRBJ2-7, with 9 bases matching TRBD1. The J segment lost 7 bases and the V segment lost 1 base, leaving 5 bases of the junction unmatched. The CDR3 is 14 residues long. From germline, CDR1 is SGHVS and CDR2 FQNEAQ. The CDR3, as DNA: TGTGCCAGCAGCTTAGTAGGGACAGGGAAAGAGCAGTACTTC. It specifies CASSLVGTGKEQYF.

CDR3 protein: CASSLVGTTNEKLFF. In DNA form, the CDR3 reads TGTGCCAGCAGCTTGGTCGGAACAACTAATGAAAAACTGTTTTTT. The chain recombines TRBV5-5 with TRBJ1-4; D gene uncertain. The ends were cut back, 0 bases at V and 0 bases at J, with 6 bases in the middle. The CDR3 consists of 15 residues. The germline CDR1 and CDR2 sequences are SGHKS and YYEKEE (reference sequence).

CDR3 sequence: CASSVTDFGNTIYF. The DNA for the CDR3 is TGTGCCAGCAGCGTGACAGACTTCGGAAACACCATATATTTT. The V and J genes are TRBV9 and TRBJ1-3; D is possibly TRBD1 (5 bases). Per the germline V gene, CDR1 is SGDLS and CDR2 is YYNGEE. The V end was cut by 2 bases, the J end by 4 bases, with 10 bases between. The CDR3 sequence is 14 residues long.

This chain connects TRBV6-2 or TRBV6-3 to TRBJ1-2; unclear D gene. V lost 2 bases, J lost 4 bases, and 8 bases lay in between. This CDR3 has 13 amino acids. Germline CDR1 MNHEY, CDR2 SVGEGT. CDR3 sequence (DNA): TGTGCCAGCAGTTACAACAGACTCTATGGCTACACCTTC. This codes for CASSYNRLYGYTF.

This clone was detected once. This chain uses TRBV12-3 or TRBV12-4 with TRBJ2-7, with D possibly matching TRBD1 (6 bases). The V and J ends lost 8 bases and 4 bases respectively, with 15 bases between them. This CDR3 is 13 amino acids long. CDR3 region: CASAAGATYEQYF. CDR3 nucleotide sequence: TGTGCCAGCGCAGCAGGGGCGACTTACGAGCAGTACTTC.